These T cell receptor beta chains were read from a single sample in a study of PD-1 blockade in classical Hodgkin lymphoma. The protocol was immunoSEQ multiplex PCR, while the TCRdb copy is restricted to in-frame clones and leaves out a portion. The table includes 20,000 to 25,000 clones, under 95% detected once. The material sequenced was CD4+ T cells from blood. All receptors derive from a human donor with classical Hodgkin lymphoma. The CDR3 runs from the conserved cysteine through the conserved F or W. A D gene is named only where the DNA matches it firmly. Size tells how often a clone was seen (once, few, many) or the class of an expanded clone, and some rows leave it out.

j_call: TRBJ2-1; d_call: TRBD1; clone_size: -; v_call: TRBV7-6; cdr3_aa: CASSATGTGGYNEQFF; cdr3_nt: TGTGCCAGCAGCGCAACCGGGACAGGGGGTTACAATGAGCAGTTCTTC
j_call: TRBJ2-5; d_call: -; clone_size: -; v_call: TRBV7-2; cdr3_aa: CASSRPPAGPPLPETQYF; cdr3_nt: TGTGCCAGCAGCCGTCCCCCGGCAGGGCCCCCGCTTCCAGAGACCCAGTACTTC
j_call: TRBJ1-5; d_call: -; clone_size: -; v_call: TRBV19; cdr3_aa: CASSIRGRGNQPQHF; cdr3_nt: TGTGCCAGTAGTATACGGGGGCGTGGGAATCAGCCCCAGCATTTT
j_call: TRBJ1-5; d_call: TRBD1; clone_size: -; v_call: TRBV28; cdr3_aa: CASSLWDRALGQPQHF; cdr3_nt: TGTGCCAGCAGTTTATGGGACAGGGCTTTGGGTCAGCCCCAGCATTTT
j_call: TRBJ2-5; d_call: TRBD1; clone_size: -; v_call: TRBV5-1; cdr3_aa: CASSFNRGRREETQYF; cdr3_nt: TGCGCCAGCAGCTTCAACAGGGGGCGTAGGGAAGAGACCCAGTACTTC
j_call: TRBJ2-7; d_call: TRBD1; clone_size: -; v_call: TRBV6-6; cdr3_aa: CASKPEPGQGYEQYF; cdr3_nt: TGTGCCAGCAAGCCCGAACCGGGACAGGGGTACGAGCAGTACTTC
j_call: TRBJ1-6; d_call: -; clone_size: -; v_call: TRBV10-3; cdr3_aa: CAINTPGYSPLHF; cdr3_nt: TGTGCCATCAATACACCGGGTTATTCACCCCTCCACTTT
j_call: TRBJ2-3; d_call: -; clone_size: once; v_call: TRBV30; cdr3_aa: CAWSVLWGTDTQYF; cdr3_nt: TGTGCCTGGAGTGTACTCTGGGGCACAGATACGCAGTATTTT
j_call: TRBJ2-5; d_call: -; clone_size: -; v_call: TRBV10-1; cdr3_aa: CASSVGETQYF; cdr3_nt: TGCGCCAGCAGTGTAGGAGAGACCCAGTACTTC
j_call: TRBJ1-4; d_call: TRBD1; clone_size: -; v_call: TRBV6-6; cdr3_aa: CASSPGTVNEKLFF; cdr3_nt: TGTGCCAGCAGTCCCGGGACAGTAAATGAAAAACTGTTTTTT
j_call: TRBJ2-3; d_call: -; clone_size: -; v_call: TRBV7-2; cdr3_aa: CASSPQGSTDTQYF; cdr3_nt: TGTGCCAGCAGCCCCCAGGGTAGCACAGATACGCAGTATTTT
j_call: TRBJ2-3; d_call: -; clone_size: -; v_call: TRBV4-1; cdr3_aa: CASTPGVEDTQYF; cdr3_nt: TGCGCCAGCACCCCAGGGGTCGAAGATACGCAGTATTTT
j_call: TRBJ2-5; d_call: -; clone_size: -; v_call: TRBV6-1; cdr3_aa: CASSEVIGGRQETQYF; cdr3_nt: TGTGCCAGCAGTGAAGTTATCGGGGGGCGTCAAGAGACCCAGTACTTC
j_call: TRBJ1-1; d_call: TRBD1; clone_size: -; v_call: TRBV10-3; cdr3_aa: CAISPGQGIAEAFF; cdr3_nt: TGTGCCATCAGTCCGGGACAGGGGATCGCTGAAGCTTTCTTT